These 15 T cell receptor beta chains share one sample of origin, sequenced in a study of blood T cell repertoires in COVID-19 (dated by TCRdb to the early 2020s). The library was generated by the immunoSEQ multiplex PCR assay. TCRdb holds this immuneACCESS table with in-frame rearrangements only. Some clones are missing; in checked studies, unresolved V genes explain under half, and the rest has no known cause. This sample is represented by about 210,000 clones; around 83% of them were singletons. The top ten clones comprise roughly 8% of the sample. Sequencing used peripheral blood. These receptors were collected from a woman between 50 and 59 years old with acute or convalescent COVID-19.

The sample holds one count of this clone. The chain combines TRBV4-1 with TRBJ1-5, with D unresolved. With 0 bases removed from V and 0 bases from J, the gap between germline ends came to 6 bases. The CDR3 length is 15 residues. Per germline, CDR1 MGHRA and CDR2 YSYEKL. CDR3: CASSQEAYSNQPQHF. The CDR3 coding sequence is TGCGCCAGCAGCCAAGAAGCGTATAGCAATCAGCCCCAGCATTTT.

This rearrangement joins TRBV3-1 (or the pseudogene TRBV3-2) to TRBJ2-7; 14 bases match TRBD2. CDR1 is LGHDT, CDR2 YNNKEL, per germline (reference sequence). This CDR3 region has 15 residues. The CDR3 sequence is CASSQGTTSGRAVHV. CDR3 nucleotides: TGTGCCAGCAGCCAAGGTACGACTAGCGGGAGGGCGGTGCACGTC.

The CDR3 DNA is TGTGCCACCAGTGATCGGGACAGTGAAAAACTGTTTTTT. Protein: CATSDRDSEKLFF. The chain uses TRBV24-1 and TRBJ1-4; TRBD1 matches 7 bases. V gave up 3 bases and J gave up 7 bases; unmatched junction bases: 1. This CDR3 comprises 13 residues. Per germline, CDR1 KGHDR and CDR2 SFDVKD.

The V gene is TRBV6-5, the J gene TRBJ1-2, with TRBD1 matching 10 bases. Losses at the gene ends were 8 bases for V and 8 bases for J; bases not matched to a gene: 11. The CDR3 covers 14 residues. Germline V gene data show CDR1 as MNHEY and CDR2 as SVGAGI. The CDR3 region has the DNA TGTGCCAGCGGAAGACAGGGGGCGACCGGAGGCTACACCTTC. Translated, it gives CASGRQGATGGYTF.

The V gene is TRBV29-1, the J gene TRBJ1-1; 11 bases fit TRBD1. The length of the CDR3 is 17 residues. V trimming: 6 bases; J trimming: 3 bases; junction bases outside the gene matches: 15. Looked up from germline, CDR1 is SQVTM and CDR2 is ANQGSEA. CDR3 nucleotide sequence: TGCAGCGTCCCCTCCTTGAAGGACAGGGGGCTCGACACTGAAGCTTTCTTT. It codes for CSVPSLKDRGLDTEAFF.

Only a few counts were recorded for this clone. This sequence joins TRBV9 and TRBJ2-7; possible D gene TRBD1, 6 bases. Per the germline V gene, CDR1 is SGDLS and CDR2 is YYNGEE. V gave up 0 bases and J gave up 3 bases, with 13 bases separating them. This CDR3 is 15 amino acids long. CDR3 amino acids: CASSVGPQGSYEQYF. The CDR3 region has the DNA TGTGCCAGCAGCGTAGGTCCCCAGGGGAGCTACGAGCAGTACTTC.

The rearrangement links TRBV10-3 to TRBJ2-5; TRBD1 aligns across 12 bases. This CDR3 has 15 amino acids. The germline V gene encodes CDR1 ENHRY and CDR2 SYGVKD. The V and J ends lost 6 bases and 5 bases, in that order; junction bases with no gene match: 7. CDR3 in amino acids: CAISGDRGLAETQYF. CDR3 DNA: TGTGCCATCAGCGGGGACAGGGGGCTTGCCGAGACCCAGTACTTC.

The J gene is TRBJ2-7, the V gene TRBV28; D possibly corresponds to TRBD2 (7 bases). Trimming removed 4 bases from V and 4 bases from J, with 14 bases in between. Germline V gene data show CDR1 as MDHEN and CDR2 as SYDVKM. The length of the CDR3 is 14 residues. The CDR3 loop reads CASSYLGGVYEQYF. The CDR3, as DNA: TGTGCCAGCAGTTACCTAGGGGGGGTTTACGAGCAGTACTTC.

This clone showed up just once. The CDR3 nucleotides are TGTGCCAGCAGCCGGGGGGGACTAGCGGCGTTCTACAATGAGCAGTTCTTC. This sequence encodes CASSRGGLAAFYNEQFF. The chain employs TRBV3-1 (or the pseudogene TRBV3-2) and TRBJ2-1, with TRBD2 matching 11 bases. The junction had 8 bases not matched to a gene; V was cut back by 4 bases and J by 3 bases. Germline V gene sequence: CDR1 LGHDT, CDR2 YNNKEL (reference sequence). There are 17 residues in the CDR3.

The chain recombines TRBV20-1 with TRBJ2-1; 9 bases match TRBD2. With 3 bases clipped from V and 2 bases from J, the junction kept 2 bases outside the gene matches. The length of the CDR3 is 14 residues. Germline values: CDR1 DFQATT, CDR2 SNEGSKA (reference sequence). CDR3 sequence reads: CSASVAGAYNEQFF. CDR3 bases: TGCAGTGCTAGTGTAGCGGGAGCCTACAATGAGCAGTTCTTC.

This clone was picked up a small number of times. V usage is TRBV3-1 (or the pseudogene TRBV3-2) and J usage is TRBJ2-2, with D possibly matching TRBD2 (5 bases). The CDR3 totals 16 residues. Germline lookup yields CDR1 LGHDT and CDR2 YNNKEL (reference sequence). V was clipped by 4 bases and J by 5 bases, with 17 bases between them. The CDR3 region has the DNA TGTGCCAGCAGCCCTATAGGCAGCGGAGAAACCGGGGAGCTGTTTTTT. Residues: CASSPIGSGETGELFF.

The chain recombines TRBV9 with TRBJ2-5, with 8 bases matching TRBD2. V trimming: 3 bases; J trimming: 5 bases; junction bases outside the gene matches: 9. This CDR3 has 15 amino acids. Germline CDR1 SGDLS, CDR2 YYNGEE. The CDR3: CASSAGRGAGETQYF. The CDR3 nucleotides are TGTGCCAGCAGCGCCGGGAGGGGTGCGGGGGAGACCCAGTACTTC.

The chain has TRBV5-1 and TRBJ2-5, with 11 bases fitting TRBD2. Germline CDR1 SGHRS, CDR2 YFSETQ. The CDR3 is 19 amino acids. V gave up 1 base and J gave up 5 bases; unmatched junction bases: 16. The CDR3 reads CASSLRTSGRGEVVETQYF. In DNA, the CDR3 is TGCGCCAGCAGCTTGAGAACTAGCGGGAGAGGCGAAGTCGTGGAGACCCAGTACTTC.

This clone was detected only a few times. V is TRBV2 and J is TRBJ2-6, with TRBD1 matching 8 bases. This CDR3 has 19 amino acids. Germline CDR1 SNHLY, CDR2 FYNNEI. Germline trimming cut 6 bases from V and 1 base from J; bases unmatched to any gene: 14. The CDR3 region is CASREGDRQSPSGANVLTF. CDR3 nucleotide sequence: TGTGCCAGCAGGGAGGGGGACAGGCAATCCCCTTCTGGGGCCAACGTCCTGACTTTC.

The chain couples TRBV10-3 to TRBJ1-2; D is perhaps TRBD1 (6 bases). The CDR3 extends over 12 amino acids. CDR1 ENHRY and CDR2 SYGVKD come from the germline V gene. The V and J ends lost 4 bases and 8 bases respectively, with 11 bases between them. CDR3 residues: CAISGGGEGYTF. Written as DNA, the CDR3 is TGTGCCATCAGTGGAGGGGGAGAAGGCTACACCTTC.